The TCR beta chain under discussion was sequenced for a study of CD4 T cells in relation to SARS-CoV-2 and coronaviruses. Study overall: Crossreactive spike epitopes shared across donors were mapped to their HLA restriction. The study's findings and limits: According to naive versus memory sequencing, detected responses are memory recall, not newly primed.

Germline V gives CDR1 SGHRS, CDR2 YFSETQ. The CDR3 is 16 residues long. Trimming stripped 0 bases from V and 6 bases from J, with 13 bases between. This clone was observed a handful of times. The antigen remains unidentified. Naive and memory CD4+ T cells were cultured with CEF, then survey-sequenced. The repertoire was sequenced with immunoSEQ multiplex PCR; TCRdb's copy has only in-frame clones and lacks some. Of some 45,000 clones in the sample, roughly four fifths were seen once. For around ten days, 10^5 sorted CD4+ cells grew with T cell-depleted PBMCs and CEF. The chain uses TRBV5-1 and TRBJ1-6, with D unclear. Sequencing used naive CD4+ T cells from PBMCs, cultured in vitro. Specified subset: naive CD4+ T cells isolated by negative enrichment. The receptor's source is an adult with COVID-19. Written as DNA, the CDR3 is TGCGCCAGCAGCTTGGGCCCGGGAAGAGGTAATTCACCCCTCCACTTT. This encodes CASSLGPGRGNSPLHF.